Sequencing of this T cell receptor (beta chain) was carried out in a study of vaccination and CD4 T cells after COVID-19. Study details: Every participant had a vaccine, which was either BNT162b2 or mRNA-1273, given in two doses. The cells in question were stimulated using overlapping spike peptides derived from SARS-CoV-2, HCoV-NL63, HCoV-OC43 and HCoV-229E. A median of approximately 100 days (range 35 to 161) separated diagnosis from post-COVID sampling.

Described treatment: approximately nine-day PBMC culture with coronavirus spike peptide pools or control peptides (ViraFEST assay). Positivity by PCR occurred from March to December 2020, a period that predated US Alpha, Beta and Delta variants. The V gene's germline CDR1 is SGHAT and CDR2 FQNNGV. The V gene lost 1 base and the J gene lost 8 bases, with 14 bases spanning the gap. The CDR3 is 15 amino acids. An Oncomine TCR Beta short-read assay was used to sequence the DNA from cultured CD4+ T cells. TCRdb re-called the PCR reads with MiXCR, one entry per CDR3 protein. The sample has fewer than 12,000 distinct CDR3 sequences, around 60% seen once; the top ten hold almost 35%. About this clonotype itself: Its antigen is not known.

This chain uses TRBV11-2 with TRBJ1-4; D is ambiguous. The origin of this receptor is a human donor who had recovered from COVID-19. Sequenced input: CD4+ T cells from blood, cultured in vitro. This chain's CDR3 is CASSLVGSEREKLFF. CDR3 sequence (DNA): TGTGCCAGCAGCTTAGTAGGGTCAGAGAGGGAAAAACTGTTTTTT. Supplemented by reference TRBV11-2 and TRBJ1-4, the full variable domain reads EAGVAQSPRYKIIEKRQSVAFWCNPISGHATLYWYQQILGQGPKLLIQFQNNGVVDDSQLPKDRFSAERLKGVDSTLKIQPAKLEDSAVYLCASSLVGSEREKLFFGSGTQLSVL.